A selection of T cell receptor beta chains follows, all from one sample in a study of shared clonotypes between healthy human individuals. Measured with immunoSEQ multiplex PCR; TCRdb has only the in-frame clones, and not every one. The sample consists of about 230,000 clones, approximately 65% of them appearing once. The sequenced sample was memory CD4+ T cells sorted from blood. These receptors were taken from a young man in good health. CDR3s leave out the opening cysteine and the closing phenylalanine or tryptophan. The order of the fields is CDR3 protein, J gene, V gene.

CDR3 protein: ASSSLRGQGIRNEQF
J gene: TRBJ2-1
V gene: TRBV5-6

CDR3 protein: ASRLGGGSGEQY
J gene: TRBJ2-7
V gene: TRBV5-4

CDR3 protein: ASSLSPGLGGYT
J gene: TRBJ1-2
V gene: TRBV27

CDR3 protein: ASSLSAAPSGRYNEQF
J gene: TRBJ2-1
V gene: TRBV13

CDR3 protein: ASSLEPGGSYEQY
J gene: TRBJ2-7
V gene: TRBV7-2

CDR3 protein: ASSFPGGNQPQH
J gene: TRBJ1-5
V gene: TRBV28

CDR3 protein: ASSPKTSGADTQY
J gene: TRBJ2-3
V gene: TRBV18

CDR3 protein: ASSLAGGLETQY
J gene: TRBJ2-5
V gene: TRBV5-1

CDR3 protein: ASSGSQNSYNEQF
J gene: TRBJ2-1
V gene: TRBV6-1

CDR3 protein: AISLLGDQPQH
J gene: TRBJ1-5
V gene: TRBV6-6